This T cell receptor (beta chain) was recorded in a study of control samples from healthy donors and cancer patients. This CDR3 region has 15 residues. Germline CDR1 and CDR2: MNHEY and SMNVEV (reference sequence). The J segment lost 10 bases and the V segment lost 0 bases, leaving 11 bases of the junction unmatched. The assay was immunoSEQ multiplex PCR, and TCRdb's table has in-frame clones only and misses some. In the table there are 170,000 or so clones, nearly 90% of which are singletons. This clone has only one observation. What was sequenced was blood. The chain is built from TRBV27 and TRBJ1-1; 7 bases fit TRBD1. The origin of this receptor is a woman aged 50 to 60 in good health. CDR3 sequence: CASSLSIAQGGRAFF. CDR3 coding DNA: TGTGCCAGCAGTTTATCGATTGCCCAGGGGGGTAGAGCTTTCTTT.